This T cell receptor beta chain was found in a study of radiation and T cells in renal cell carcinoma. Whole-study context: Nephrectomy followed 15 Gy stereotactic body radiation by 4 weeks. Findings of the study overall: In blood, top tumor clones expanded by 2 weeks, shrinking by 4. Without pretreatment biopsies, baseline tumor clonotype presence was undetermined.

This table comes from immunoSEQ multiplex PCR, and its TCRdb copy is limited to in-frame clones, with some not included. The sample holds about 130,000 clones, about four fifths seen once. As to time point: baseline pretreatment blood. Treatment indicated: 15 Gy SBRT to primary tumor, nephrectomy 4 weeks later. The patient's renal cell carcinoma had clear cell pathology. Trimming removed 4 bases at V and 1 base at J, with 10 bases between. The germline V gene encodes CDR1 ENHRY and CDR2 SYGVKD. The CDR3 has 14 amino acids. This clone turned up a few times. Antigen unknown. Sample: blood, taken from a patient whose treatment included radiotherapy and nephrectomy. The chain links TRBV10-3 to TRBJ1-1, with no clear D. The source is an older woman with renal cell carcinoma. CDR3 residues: CAISGNGENTEAFF. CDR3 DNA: TGTGCCATCAGTGGGAACGGGGAGAACACTGAAGCTTTCTTT.